This record looks at one TCR beta chain sequence and its context. Every bit of the isolated RNA underwent reverse transcription, so sequencing read expressed TCRB transcripts. The data were produced by immunoSEQ multiplex PCR, yet TCRdb's version contains in-frame clones alone and is incomplete. The table records under 950,000 clones, roughly 15% of them present only once. This specimen belongs to a study of beta chain features in type 1 diabetes. The CDR3 spans 13 residues. CDR1 and CDR2 from the germline V gene are MNHNS and SASEGT. Trimming left V 2 bases short and J 2 bases short, with 4 bases between.

The TCR sequence derives from a woman between 18 and 29 years old in good health. The sequenced material came from naive CD4+ T cells from blood. The chain is built from TRBV6-1 and TRBJ1-5; D is uncertain. Here the CDR3 reads CASSELGNQPQHF. In nucleotides, the CDR3 is TGTGCCAGCAGTGAACTTGGCAATCAGCCCCAGCATTTT.